The source of this TCR beta chain is a study of blood T cell repertoires in COVID-19. On the study more broadly: Both acute and convalescent COVID-19 samples were obtained from the United States, Italy and Spain. T cells, B-cell-depleted T cells, or PBMCs supplied cDNA or gDNA.

Enrollment of patients from Seattle took place during active infection, with longitudinal follow-up. Assay: immunoSEQ multiplex PCR; the TCRdb copy retains only in-frame clones and omits some. The sample lists about 170,000 clones, approximately 90% occurring once. Germline trimming cut 4 bases from V and 0 bases from J; bases unmatched to any gene: 23. The CDR3 contains 21 residues. Germline CDR1 LGHNA, CDR2 YNFKEQ. Specimen: peripheral blood. The TCR was taken from a man between 18 and 35 years old with COVID-19, enrolled during active disease. The chain employs TRBV4-2 and TRBJ1-2; 7 bases are a match to TRBD1. CDR3 loop: CASSPRARPGTAKETNYGYTF. CDR3 coding DNA: TGTGCCAGCAGCCCAAGGGCACGACCCGGGACAGCTAAAGAAACTAACTATGGCTACACCTTC.